This passage covers 10 T cell receptor delta chains from one sample sequenced in a study of gamma-delta chains in newborns, infants, children. TCRdb fed the reads into CATT to redo clone calling. The sample carries about 11,000 delta-chain clones, around 9% recorded once. Material for sequencing was blood. Every receptor here comes from a child who was a newborn, infant or young child, either healthy, febrile or measles-vaccinated (not recorded which).

This clone was counted a few times. The CDR3: CACDPLGARGYTDKLIF. The CDR3 DNA sequence: TGTGCCTGTGACCCCCTGGGGGCTCGCGGGTACACCGATAAACTCATCTTT. The chain combines TRDV2 with TRDJ1, with 7 bases matching TRDD3. This CDR3 has 17 residues. Germline V CDR1 and CDR2: GEAIGNYY, EKD. Trimming removed 3 bases from V and 0 bases from J; junction bases left unmatched: 12.

The V call is TRDV2, the J call TRDJ1, with 10 bases matching TRDD3. This CDR3 is 24 amino acids long. The germline CDR1 and CDR2 sequences are GEAIGNYY and EKD. Trimming at V came to 3 bases and at J to 0 bases, leaving 30 bases not matched to a gene. CDR3 in DNA: TGTGCCTGTGACTCCGTCCCGCCTATTTCCGGATCTATGGGGGATACAATGGACACCGATAAACTCATCTTT. This codes for CACDSVPPISGSMGDTMDTDKLIF.

The chain combines TRDV1 with TRDJ1; 7 bases map to TRDD3. This CDR3 has 20 residues. The junction had 19 bases not matched to a gene; V was cut back by 0 bases and J by 3 bases. Germline loops: CDR1 TSWWSYY, CDR2 QGS. CDR3 nucleotide sequence: TGTGCTCTTGGGGAACTTCTCTGTACTGGGGTCCCGAGGGGTTCCGATAAACTCATCTTT. Its protein is CALGELLCTGVPRGSDKLIF.

V usage is TRAV29/DV5 and J usage is TRDJ2; 9 bases map to TRDD3. Assignment of the J gene here rests on matching the DNA to germline, because TCRdb gives none. In germline, CDR1 is NSMFDY, CDR2 ISSIKDK. This CDR3 is built from 19 residues. Trimming at V came to 2 bases and at J to 2 bases, leaving 16 bases not matched to a gene. CDR3: CAARDSWGIRRGLTAQLFF. The CDR3, as DNA: TGTGCAGCAAGGGATTCTTGGGGGATAAGAAGAGGGTTGACAGCACAACTCTTCTTT.

This clone was seen only a few times. The rearrangement links TRDV2 to TRDJ1; 8 bases are shared with TRDD3. Germline V CDR1 and CDR2: GEAIGNYY, EKD. This CDR3 region has 18 residues. J was trimmed by 0 bases and V by 0 bases; bases with no gene match: 11. The CDR3 spells CACDTLPSGYAYTDKLIF. The CDR3 DNA is TGTGCCTGTGACACCCTACCTTCGGGATACGCGTACACCGATAAACTCATCTTT.

This clone was recorded a few times. V is TRDV1 and J is TRDJ1; 8 positions agree with TRDD3. CDR3 length: 15 amino acids. Unmatched junction bases numbered 9, after V lost 5 bases and J lost 4 bases. Germline lookup yields CDR1 TSWWSYY and CDR2 QGS. As DNA, the CDR3 is TGTGCTCTTGGGTCCCGTACTGGGGGGTGCGATAAACTCATCTTT. It yields the protein CALGSRTGGCDKLIF.

The J gene was reported as TRDJ3; the V gene went uncalled. The CDR3 totals 18 residues. For the CDR3, the DNA is TGTGCCTGTGACACCGCGGGGCCGAGCTCCTGGGACACCCGACAGATGTTTTTC. Protein: CACDTAGPSSWDTRQMFF.

This clone was picked up a small number of times. The CDR3 spells CACDTLDPGGYELADDKLIF. The CDR3 nucleotides read TGTGCCTGTGACACCCTTGATCCTGGGGGATACGAATTGGCGGACGATAAACTCATCTTT. This rearrangement joins TRDV2 to TRDJ1; 12 bases match TRDD3. This CDR3 has 20 amino acids. The junction had 17 bases not matched to a gene; V was cut back by 0 bases and J by 4 bases. Looked up from germline, CDR1 is GEAIGNYY and CDR2 is EKD.

J is TRDJ1 and V is TRDV2, with 8 bases aligning to TRDD3. Trimming at V came to 2 bases and at J to 1 base, leaving 17 bases not matched to a gene. Germline lookup yields CDR1 GEAIGNYY and CDR2 EKD. The CDR3 extends over 19 amino acids. The CDR3 sequence: CACDKLPVLRDTITDKLIF. CDR3 bases: TGTGCCTGTGACAAACTTCCCGTACTGAGGGATACGATCACCGATAAACTCATCTTT.

By its share, this clone is medium-sized (0.01 to 0.1%). The same CDR3 also results from other DNA sequences found in this sample. The rearrangement links TRDV2 to TRDJ3; D remains unclear. V was shortened by 3 bases and J by 1 base, with 6 bases between the two germline ends. The germline CDR1 and CDR2 sequences are GEAIGNYY and EKD. The CDR3 has 15 residues. The CDR3 is CACDDVSWDTRQMFF. DNA for the CDR3: TGTGCCTGTGACGACGTATCCTGGGACACCCGACAGATGTTTTTC.